This T cell receptor beta chain is from a study of PD-1 blockade in classical Hodgkin lymphoma. Study conclusions and caveats: At C4D1, TCR diversity had climbed significantly for CD4+ cells, though not for CD8+ cells. Baseline TCR diversity was reportedly lower in newly diagnosed patients than in healthy donors. It was reported as lower still in relapsed/refractory patients. Complete responders showed a baseline diversity that resembled the diversity of newly diagnosed patients.

Here immunoSEQ multiplex PCR was the method, and the copy in TCRdb shows in-frame clones only, minus some. The repertoire has about 40,000 clones, 87% of them found once; the top ten carry roughly 9%. To note about this clone: The antigen is undetermined.

V was clipped by 3 bases and J by 4 bases, with 12 bases between them. The V gene's germline CDR1 is SGDLS and CDR2 YYNGEE. The CDR3 is made up of 14 amino acids. All the patients suffered relapse after autologous stem cell transplantation, and brentuximab vedotin exposure differed. The TCR sequence derives from a human donor with classical Hodgkin lymphoma. This material consisted of peripheral blood mononuclear cells (PBMCs), taken at baseline. The gene calls are TRBV9 and TRBJ2-3; D ambiguous. The CDR3 bases are TGTGCCAGCAGCGAAACCCTCCTAGCAGATACGCAGTATTTT. It is translated as CASSETLLADTQYF.